The 3 T cell receptor beta chains presented below share a single source sample, sequenced in a study of blood T cell repertoires in COVID-19. Profiled with immunoSEQ multiplex PCR; TCRdb holds only in-frame clones, not every one. The profile shows fewer than 120,000 clones, around four fifths of them singletons. Sequencing was performed on peripheral blood. The receptors shown here come from a woman aged 55-69 years with acute or convalescent COVID-19.

The rearrangement joins TRBV5-6 to TRBJ2-7; maybe TRBD1 (6 bases). The V gene's germline CDR1 is SGHDT and CDR2 YYEEEE. V gave up 5 bases and J gave up 5 bases, with 14 bases separating them. The CDR3 has 13 amino acids. The CDR3 loop is CASSGQPFNEQYF. The CDR3 DNA reads as TGTGCCAGCAGTGGACAGCCCTTTAACGAGCAGTACTTC.

This chain uses TRBV30 with TRBJ1-5; D not resolved. The V and J ends lost 2 bases and 9 bases respectively, with 14 bases between them. There are 13 residues in the CDR3. The germline gives CDR1 GTSNPN, CDR2 SVGIG (reference sequence). The CDR3 nucleotides read TGTGCCTGGAGTCCTCTAGACGCGAGGCCCCAGCATTTT. Protein sequence: CAWSPLDARPQHF.

The sample holds a few counts of this clone. This chain joins TRBV7-8 and TRBJ2-1, with 9 bases that match TRBD2. V was clipped by 0 bases and J by 7 bases; unmatched bases: 7. Germline CDR1 SGHVS, CDR2 FQNEAQ. The CDR3 totals 16 residues. In DNA, the CDR3 is TGTGCCAGCAGCTTAGCGCGCGGGGGGGGCGGAAATGAGCAGTTCTTC. Its translation is CASSLARGGGGNEQFF. Full variable domain (outside the CDR3, taken from reference TRBV7-8 and TRBJ2-1): GAGVSQSPRYKVAKRGQDVALRCDPISGHVSLFWYQQALGQGPEFLTYFQNEAQLDKSGLPSDRFFAERPEGSVSTLKIQRTQQEDSAVYLCASSLARGGGGNEQFFGPGTRLTVL.